This T cell receptor beta chain was recovered during a study of blood T cell repertoires in COVID-19. Study at large: Sites in the United States, Italy and Spain provided acute and convalescent COVID-19 samples.

The table came from immunoSEQ multiplex PCR; TCRdb's copy has only in-frame clones and leaves some out. The sample includes some 200,000 clones, about 87% seen only once; the top ten take around 3%. The sample consisted of peripheral blood. This TCR came from a middle-aged man with active or convalescent COVID-19.

In DNA, the CDR3 is TGTGCCAGCAGTTTCGGACAGGGCCTCTCCTACGAGCAGTACTTC. Its protein product is CASSFGQGLSYEQYF. The V call is TRBV28, the J call TRBJ2-7, with 8 nucleotides matching TRBD1. The junction had 4 bases not matched to a gene; V was cut back by 3 bases and J by 0 bases. The CDR3 runs to 15 residues. The germline V gene encodes CDR1 MDHEN and CDR2 SYDVKM.